The 19 T cell receptor beta chains below come from one sample, sequenced in a study of cytomegalovirus exposure and HLA in healthy donors. This PCR relied on a set of 60 Vbeta primers and 13 Jbeta primers. The table came from immunoSEQ multiplex PCR; TCRdb's copy has only in-frame clones and leaves some out. The sample has over 120,000 clones; around three quarters are singletons. Sequenced: PBMCs. Receptors were obtained from a woman under 30 in good health and CMV-seropositive.

This rearrangement joins TRBV21-1 to TRBJ2-7; TRBD1, as called in the table, went unchecked against the DNA. TRBV21-1 is marked as a pseudogene. This CDR3 comprises 15 residues. This CDR3 reads CASSKVDRERYEQYF. The CDR3 DNA is TGTGCCAGCAGCAAAGTAGACAGGGAACGGTACGAGCAGTACTTC.

In this sample, this clone turned up a few times. This chain joins TRBV5-1 and TRBJ2-1, with 7 bases that match TRBD1. The CDR3 consists of 16 residues. The germline V gene has CDR1 SGHRS and CDR2 YFSETQ. Germline trimming cut 0 bases from V and 0 bases from J; bases unmatched to any gene: 3. CDR3 region: CASSLESGGSYNEQFF. CDR3 bases: TGCGCCAGCAGCTTGGAGTCAGGGGGCTCCTACAATGAGCAGTTCTTC.

The genes are TRBV5-1 and TRBJ2-1; perhaps TRBD2 as D (6 bases). Per the germline V gene, CDR1 is SGHRS and CDR2 is YFSETQ. This CDR3 is 15 amino acids long. V was cut by 3 bases and J by 8 bases, with 18 bases left in between. CDR3 sequence: CASSSEGGDVDEQFF. In DNA form, the CDR3 reads TGCGCCAGCAGCTCTGAGGGCGGGGACGTGGATGAGCAGTTCTTC.

On this clone itself: Sequence at one end of the junction differs from germline and may be a read error. The chain joins TRBV27 to TRBJ2-5, with 7 bases aligning to TRBD2. This CDR3 has 16 residues. Germline CDR1 and CDR2: MNHEY and SMNVEV (reference sequence). In DNA, the CDR3 is TGTGCCAGCAGAGGGGCTACGGGAGGCTCACTAGAGTCCCAGTACTTC. Its translation is CASRGATGGSLESQYF.

This chain links TRBV28 with TRBJ2-7, with 7 bases aligning to TRBD1. The germline V gene encodes CDR1 MDHEN and CDR2 SYDVKM. J gave up 3 bases and V 6 bases, and 8 bases lay outside the gene matches. This CDR3 region has 14 residues. CDR3: CASRSVGGNYEQYF. Written as DNA, the CDR3 is TGTGCCAGCAGATCGGTAGGGGGCAACTACGAGCAGTACTTC.

The rearrangement links TRBV19 to TRBJ1-1; 7 nucleotides match TRBD1. The CDR3 consists of 14 residues. V trimming: 1 base; J trimming: 8 bases; junction bases outside the gene matches: 7. Germline V lookup: CDR1 LNHDA, CDR2 SQIVND (reference sequence). The CDR3 region is CASSIVGGGQEAFF. CDR3 DNA sequence: TGTGCCAGTAGTATAGTTGGAGGGGGACAGGAAGCTTTCTTT.

This CDR3 reads CATSRDNSGVEKLFF. The CDR3, as DNA: TGTGCCACCAGCAGAGATAACAGCGGGGTTGAAAAACTGTTTTTT. V usage is TRBV15 and J usage is TRBJ1-4; the D is unclear. Deletions cut 0 bases from V and 7 bases from J, with 12 bases between. The V gene's germline CDR1 is LNHNV and CDR2 YYDKDF (reference sequence). The CDR3 runs 15 residues.

The CDR3 here is CASSQDLGGDGYTF. The CDR3 DNA reads TGCGCCAGCAGCCAAGATTTGGGCGGGGATGGCTACACCTTC. V is TRBV4-3 and J is TRBJ1-2, with D unclear. The ends were cut back, 0 bases at V and 6 bases at J, with 11 bases in the middle. The CDR3 contains 14 residues. Germline V gene lookup returns CDR1 LGHNA and CDR2 YSLEER.

CDR3 protein: CASSLMGGNEQYF. CDR3 DNA: TGTGCCAGCAGCTTGATGGGGGGGAACGAGCAGTACTTC. The gene calls are TRBV5-4 and TRBJ2-5, with 7 bases that match TRBD2. TRBJ2-7 matches the DNA end more closely, so the J call is doubtful. The V gene's germline CDR1 is SGHNT and CDR2 YYREEE (reference sequence). The CDR3 spans 13 residues.

V is TRBV7-9 and J is TRBJ2-5, with 13 bases identical to TRBD2. The CDR3 extends over 16 amino acids. Germline V gene data show CDR1 as SEHNR and CDR2 as FQNEAQ (reference sequence). J lost 1 base, V lost 5 bases, and 4 bases had no gene match. This chain's CDR3 is CASSRLAGGFQETQYF. DNA of the CDR3: TGTGCCAGCAGCCGACTAGCGGGGGGATTCCAAGAGACCCAGTACTTC. The complete variable domain, with remaining parts taken from reference TRBV7-9 and TRBJ2-5, reads DTGVSQNPRHKITKRGQNVTFRCDPISEHNRLYWYRQTLGQGPEFLTYFQNEAQLEKSRLLSDRFSAERPKGSFSTLEIQRTEQGDSAMYLCASSRLAGGFQETQYFGPGTRLLVL.

The chain employs TRBV27 and TRBJ1-2; 7 nucleotides line up with TRBD1. There are 18 residues in the CDR3. The germline V gene encodes CDR1 MNHEY and CDR2 SMNVEV (reference sequence). The V and J ends lost 5 bases and 8 bases, in that order; junction bases with no gene match: 23. The DNA of the CDR3 is TGTGCCAGCAGTCCCCATCCCCCGGGACAGCAATCCTCGCGGGGCTACACCTTC. Translation gives CASSPHPPGQQSSRGYTF.

The chain links TRBV5-1 to TRBJ1-6, with 8 positions matching TRBD1. Losses at the gene ends were 4 bases for V and 9 bases for J; bases not matched to a gene: 9. Germline assignment: CDR1 SGHRS and CDR2 YFSETQ. The CDR3 sequence is 15 residues long. The CDR3 nucleotides read TGCGCCAGCAGCATAGGACAGGGAATCATTTCACCCCTCCACTTT. Translating it yields CASSIGQGIISPLHF. The full variable domain, its missing parts supplied by reference TRBV5-1 and TRBJ1-6, is KAGVTQTPRYLIKTRGQQVTLSCSPISGHRSVSWYQQTPGQGLQFLFEYFSETQRNKGNFPGRFSGRQFSNSRSEMNVSTLELGDSALYLCASSIGQGIISPLHFGNGTRLTVT.

V and J are TRBV6-5 and TRBJ1-6; a possible D gene is TRBD1 (5 bases). Trimming stripped 0 bases from V and 10 bases from J, with 16 bases between. The CDR3 length is 16 residues. Germline CDR1 is MNHEY and CDR2 is SVGAGI. CDR3 amino acids: CASSYSSGGWGSPLHF. CDR3 sequence (DNA): TGTGCCAGCAGTTACTCCTCGGGGGGATGGGGCTCACCCCTCCACTTT.

The gene calls are TRBV11-3 and TRBJ2-1; 10 bases are shared with TRBD2. This CDR3 contains 17 residues. Germline CDR1 SGHNT, CDR2 YENEEA. V lost 3 bases to trimming and J lost 5 bases; unmatched junction nucleotides: 10. CDR3 sequence (DNA): TGTGCCAGCAGCTTTTCTCGGACTAGCGGTAGCAACAATGAGCAGTTCTTC. It translates to CASSFSRTSGSNNEQFF.

This chain uses TRBV28 with TRBJ2-5, with 7 nucleotides matching TRBD2. There are 13 residues in the CDR3. Germline V gene lookup returns CDR1 MDHEN and CDR2 SYDVKM. Losses at the gene ends were 6 bases for V and 5 bases for J; bases not matched to a gene: 6. Here the CDR3 reads CASRFGLGETQYF. The CDR3 coding sequence is TGTGCCAGCAGGTTCGGACTAGGCGAGACCCAGTACTTC.

The chain joins TRBV5-4 to TRBJ1-2, with a tentative D call TRBD1 (5 bases). Germline CDR1 and CDR2: SGHNT and YYREEE (reference sequence). The CDR3 extends over 16 amino acids. V was clipped by 1 base and J by 3 bases, with 16 bases between them. The CDR3 is CASSLKTTRVDYGYTF. For the CDR3, the DNA is TGTGCCAGCAGCTTGAAAACCACCAGGGTTGACTATGGCTACACCTTC.

A few counts support this clone. The chain has TRBV19 and TRBJ2-3; 9 bases map to TRBD2. This CDR3 contains 17 residues. The V and J ends lost 10 bases and 5 bases, in that order; junction bases with no gene match: 19. The germline CDR1 and CDR2 sequences are LNHDA and SQIVND (reference sequence). CDR3 nucleotide sequence: TGTGCCACCCTCTACCGGCATGGCGGGGGGGCCAAAGATACGCAGTATTTT. Its protein is CATLYRHGGGAKDTQYF.

This rearrangement joins TRBV4-3 to TRBJ2-3; D gene unclear. This CDR3 has 13 amino acids. V dropped 3 bases and J dropped 4 bases, with 8 bases sitting between them. Germline V CDR1 and CDR2: LGHNA, YSLEER. CDR3 in DNA: TGCGCCAGCAGCCAGTACAGAGCAGATACGCAGTATTTT. Its protein product is CASSQYRADTQYF.

V gene TRBV18 combines with J gene TRBJ2-1; 10 bases agree with TRBD1. Germline assignment: CDR1 KGHSH and CDR2 LQKENI. J gave up 8 bases and V 3 bases, and 22 bases lay outside the gene matches. The length of the CDR3 is 20 residues. The CDR3 bases are TGTGCCAGCTCACCTATAATTTCGACATACCGGGACAGGGGAGTCCATGAGCAGTTCTTC. Amino acid sequence: CASSPIISTYRDRGVHEQFF.